These 2 T cell receptor beta chains came from one sample sequenced in a study of TIL therapy for anti-PD-1-resistant metastatic lung cancer. Time point described: pre-treatment sample, taken before nivolumab and TIL therapy. Most excised metastases sampled were pleural nodules or supraclavicular lymph nodes. The immunoSEQ assay was v3. The repertoire was sequenced with immunoSEQ multiplex PCR; TCRdb's copy has only in-frame clones and lacks some. The table lists 95,000 or so clones, roughly 65% of them singletons, with roughly 11% in the top ten. The material sequenced was tumor tissue, taken at baseline. The receptors were sampled from a person aged 30 to 80 with non-small cell lung cancer.

This clone came up once. V gene TRBV5-1 combines with J gene TRBJ2-2, with D possibly called TRBD1 or TRBD2 (5 bases each). This CDR3 comprises 14 residues. Germline loops: CDR1 SGHRS, CDR2 YFSETQ. With 6 bases removed from V and 0 bases from J, the gap between germline ends came to 9 bases. The CDR3 spells CASIRDANTGELFF. In DNA form, the CDR3 reads TGCGCCAGCATCCGGGACGCGAACACCGGGGAGCTGTTTTTT. The whole variable domain, filled in from reference TRBV5-1 and TRBJ2-2, reads KAGVTQTPRYLIKTRGQQVTLSCSPISGHRSVSWYQQTPGQGLQFLFEYFSETQRNKGNFPGRFSGRQFSNSRSEMNVSTLELGDSALYLCASIRDANTGELFFGEGSRLTVL.

The chain is built from TRBV27 and TRBJ2-5, with 8 bases aligning to TRBD2. The CDR3 sequence is 15 residues long. V shed 5 bases, J shed 5 bases, and the junction held 10 bases outside the gene matches. Germline CDR1 and CDR2: MNHEY and SMNVEV (reference sequence). CDR3 in amino acids: CASSAGTRNMETQYF. The CDR3 DNA is TGTGCCAGCAGTGCCGGGACTAGAAATATGGAGACCCAGTACTTC.